The 23 T cell receptor beta chains below all came from one sample that was sequenced in a study of blood T cell repertoires in COVID-19. Only in-frame clones appear in the TCRdb table, and some are missing; sequencing was by immunoSEQ multiplex PCR. Of roughly 41,000 clones listed, around 89% are singletons. Sequences were obtained from peripheral blood. All receptors come from a human donor in a cohort sampled during active COVID-19.

J is TRBJ2-6 and V is TRBV5-1; TRBD1 agrees at 12 bases. The J segment lost 3 bases and the V segment lost 3 bases, leaving 7 bases of the junction unmatched. Germline V gene lookup returns CDR1 SGHRS and CDR2 YFSETQ. CDR3 length: 18 residues. CDR3 amino acids: CASSSGQGALGGANVLTF. CDR3 in DNA: TGCGCCAGCAGCTCGGGACAGGGGGCGCTAGGTGGGGCCAACGTCCTGACTTTC.

This clone was detected only once. The rearrangement joins TRBV6-5 to TRBJ1-3; D is uncertain. Trimming stripped 0 bases from V and 4 bases from J, with 10 bases between. Germline V lookup: CDR1 MNHEY, CDR2 SVGAGI. CDR3 length equals 15 residues. The CDR3 sequence is CASSYSGDSGNTIYF. The CDR3, as DNA: TGTGCCAGCAGTTACTCGGGCGATTCCGGAAACACCATATATTTT.

The genes are TRBV6-5 and TRBJ1-2; 11 nucleotides line up with TRBD1. The junction had 5 bases not matched to a gene; V was cut back by 6 bases and J by 8 bases. In germline, CDR1 is MNHEY, CDR2 SVGAGI. The CDR3 extends over 13 amino acids. CDR3 nucleotide sequence: TGTGCCAGCAGGCCCGGGACAGGGGGAGGCTACACCTTC. Translation gives CASRPGTGGGYTF.

This chain connects TRBV6-5 to TRBJ2-6, with 8 bases aligning to TRBD1. Trimming at V came to 9 bases and at J to 0 bases, leaving 4 bases not matched to a gene. Germline CDR1 and CDR2: MNHEY and SVGAGI. The CDR3 is 15 residues long. CDR3 residues: CASQTGGSGANVLTF. The CDR3 nucleotides are TGTGCCAGTCAAACAGGGGGCTCTGGGGCCAACGTCCTGACTTTC.

This chain connects TRBV10-3 to TRBJ2-5, with 10 bases fitting TRBD2. The CDR3 contains 15 residues. Germline V gene lookup returns CDR1 ENHRY and CDR2 SYGVKD. The V gene end was trimmed by 4 bases and the J gene end by 5 bases; junction bases not matched to a gene: 7. The CDR3 is CAISVASGSPETQYF. The CDR3 DNA sequence: TGTGCCATCAGTGTCGCTAGCGGGAGCCCGGAGACCCAGTACTTC.

This chain uses TRBV7-2 with TRBJ2-7; TRBD1 is a possible D gene (5 bases). The CDR3 has 17 residues. Germline V gene lookup returns CDR1 SGHTA and CDR2 FQGNSA. Trimming left V 3 bases short and J 2 bases short, with 20 bases between. CDR3 nucleotides: TGTGCCAGCAGCTTGGCCATCAGGACACGGATAACCTACGAGCAGTACTTC. Translation: CASSLAIRTRITYEQYF.

CDR3 DNA sequence: TGTGCCAGTCTCCCCTGGGGCGCTAGCTCCTACAATGAGCAGTTCTTC. It is translated as CASLPWGASSYNEQFF. This chain connects TRBV11-2 to TRBJ2-1; D might be TRBD1 (5 bases). The CDR3 is 16 amino acids. CDR1 is SGHAT and CDR2 is FQNNGV in the germline V gene. The germline V and J ends were trimmed by 9 bases and 0 bases, with 18 bases remaining between them.

This chain links TRBV4-1 with TRBJ1-1; 7 bases are shared with TRBD1. The CDR3 has 15 amino acids. With 5 bases clipped from V and 3 bases from J, the junction kept 9 bases outside the gene matches. In germline, CDR1 is MGHRA, CDR2 YSYEKL. CDR3 sequence reads: CASSYGQADDTEAFF. The CDR3 DNA sequence: TGCGCCAGCAGCTACGGACAGGCGGACGACACTGAAGCTTTCTTT.

The chain uses TRBV28 and TRBJ1-5; 9 nucleotides align to TRBD1. Trimming took 8 bases from V and 5 from J; bases not matched to a gene: 7. The length of the CDR3 is 14 residues. From germline, CDR1 is MDHEN and CDR2 SYDVKM. Here the CDR3 reads CASWETGGYQPQHF. The CDR3 nucleotides read TGTGCCAGCTGGGAAACAGGGGGCTATCAGCCCCAGCATTTT. Together with reference TRBV28 and TRBJ1-5, the CDR3 gives the full variable domain: DVKVTQSSRYLVKRTGEKVFLECVQDMDHENMFWYRQDPGLGLRLIYFSYDVKMKEKGDIPEGYSVSREKKERFSLILESASTNQTSMYLCASWETGGYQPQHFGDGTRLSIL.

The chain carries TRBV28 and TRBJ1-2; TRBD1 is a possible D gene (5 bases). V was trimmed by 5 bases and J by 3 bases, leaving 19 bases between them. Germline loops: CDR1 MDHEN, CDR2 SYDVKM. This CDR3 has 16 residues. The CDR3 DNA sequence: TGTGCCAGCAGTCACCGGGGGGTGGGTCTAGACTATGGCTACACCTTC. Encoded protein: CASSHRGVGLDYGYTF.

The V gene is TRBV6-7, the J gene TRBJ2-7, with 8 nucleotides matching TRBD2. TRBV6-7 carries the ORF label, with uncertain function. With 2 bases clipped from V and 5 bases from J, the junction kept 17 bases outside the gene matches. The CDR3 consists of 18 residues. The CDR3 sequence is CASSYGSRAVGGGNEQYF. The CDR3 DNA reads as TGTGCCAGCAGTTACGGTAGCCGGGCAGTCGGGGGGGGGAACGAGCAGTACTTC.

The gene calls are TRBV28 and TRBJ1-1, with 7 bases aligning to TRBD1. The ends lost 1 base at V and 0 bases at J; junction bases unmatched: 5. The CDR3 sequence is 16 residues long. Germline values: CDR1 MDHEN, CDR2 SYDVKM. CDR3 nucleotide sequence: TGTGCCAGCAGTTTATTCCGGACAGGCTTGAACACTGAAGCTTTCTTT. It codes for CASSLFRTGLNTEAFF.

The chain carries TRBV6-5 and TRBJ2-7; maybe TRBD2 (5 bases). The germline gives CDR1 MNHEY, CDR2 SVGAGI. This CDR3 comprises 15 residues. V was pared by 6 bases and J by 0 bases, with 15 bases between. The CDR3 loop is CASSPDFSLSYEQYF. The DNA of the CDR3 is TGTGCCAGCAGCCCGGACTTTTCCCTCTCCTACGAGCAGTACTTC.

The chain couples TRBV21-1 to TRBJ1-5. TRBV21-1 is a listed pseudogene. The CDR3 totals 12 residues. CDR3 loop: CASRGSDQPQHF. The CDR3 region has the DNA TGTGCCAGCAGGGGGAGTGATCAGCCCCAGCATTTT.

V and J are TRBV4-1 and TRBJ2-1; tentatively, D is TRBD2 (5 bases). The germline gives CDR1 MGHRA, CDR2 YSYEKL. V gave up 1 base and J gave up 5 bases, with 9 bases separating them. This CDR3 contains 14 residues. The CDR3 DNA reads as TGCGCCAGCAGCCAAGCTGGACTCAACAATGAGCAGTTCTTC. This sequence encodes CASSQAGLNNEQFF.

The chain links TRBV30 to TRBJ1-4; TRBD1 matches 8 bases. The CDR3 is 14 residues long. Germline CDR1 and CDR2: GTSNPN and SVGIG (reference sequence). V gave up 2 bases and J gave up 7 bases; unmatched junction bases: 6. The CDR3 nucleotides are TGTGCCTGGAGTCGTTCAGGGGGCAGTGAAAAACTGTTTTTT. This translates into CAWSRSGGSEKLFF.

A few counts support this clone. The V and J genes are TRBV7-3 and TRBJ1-5; 8 bases fit TRBD1. Losses at the gene ends were 4 bases for V and 7 bases for J; bases not matched to a gene: 3. The CDR3 contains 13 residues. Per germline, CDR1 SGHTA and CDR2 FQGTGA. CDR3 protein: CASSSDRDQPQHF. The CDR3 nucleotides are TGTGCCAGCAGCTCGGACAGGGACCAGCCCCAGCATTTT.

The chain recombines TRBV19 with TRBJ2-7, with D tentatively TRBD2 (5 bases). Trimming pared 1 base from V and 6 bases from J, leaving 13 bases between. Germline V lookup: CDR1 LNHDA, CDR2 SQIVND (reference sequence). There are 14 residues in the CDR3. CDR3 DNA: TGTGCCAGTAGTATAGCTGGGAGCCGGGGCGAGCAGTACTTC. It is translated as CASSIAGSRGEQYF.

The rearrangement joins TRBV10-1 to TRBJ2-7; 8 positions agree with TRBD1. The germline V gene has CDR1 WNHNN and CDR2 SYGVQD (reference sequence). The CDR3 runs 14 residues. Trimming removed 6 bases from V and 6 bases from J; junction bases left unmatched: 10. CDR3 in amino acids: CASSFRGRSLEQYF. The DNA for the CDR3 is TGCGCCAGCAGCTTCAGGGGGCGGAGTCTCGAGCAGTACTTC.

The chain combines TRBV27 with TRBJ2-5; D is possibly TRBD2 (5 bases). Germline V gene lookup returns CDR1 MNHEY and CDR2 SMNVEV (reference sequence). CDR3 size: 14 residues. V was shortened by 5 bases and J by 5 bases, with 15 bases between the two germline ends. CDR3 coding DNA: TGTGCCAGCAGTAATAGCGAACCTAGGGAGACCCAGTACTTC. Translated, it gives CASSNSEPRETQYF.

The chain couples TRBV5-4 to TRBJ2-1; 9 nucleotides line up with TRBD2. CDR3 length: 16 amino acids. Germline V gene lookup returns CDR1 SGHNT and CDR2 YYREEE (reference sequence). Losses at the gene ends were 2 bases for V and 5 bases for J; bases not matched to a gene: 8. CDR3 DNA: TGTGCCAGCAGCTTTAGCGGGAGACACTTGGACAATGAGCAGTTCTTC. Translated: CASSFSGRHLDNEQFF.

The chain is built from TRBV25-1 and TRBJ2-4; 8 bases line up with TRBD1. Per germline, CDR1 MGHDK and CDR2 SYGVNS. With 5 bases clipped from V and 4 bases from J, the junction kept 4 bases outside the gene matches. CDR3 length: 14 amino acids. CDR3 sequence: CASSKRTGKNIQYF. The DNA for the CDR3 is TGTGCCAGCAGTAAGAGGACAGGGAAAAACATTCAGTACTTC.

The J gene is TRBJ2-7, the V gene TRBV7-2; 13 nucleotides match TRBD2. After removal of 1 base from V and 3 bases from J, the junction contained 3 bases not matched to a gene. This CDR3 contains 16 residues. CDR1 and CDR2 (germline): SGHTA, FQGNSA. CDR3: CASSLGTSGRLYEQYF. For the CDR3, the DNA is TGTGCCAGCAGCTTAGGGACTAGCGGGAGACTCTACGAGCAGTACTTC. The whole variable domain, filled in from reference TRBV7-2 and TRBJ2-7, reads GAGVSQSPSNKVTEKGKDVELRCDPISGHTALYWYRQSLGQGLEFLIYFQGNSAPDKSGLPSDRFSAERTGGSVSTLTIQRTQQEDSAVYLCASSLGTSGRLYEQYFGPGTRLTVT.